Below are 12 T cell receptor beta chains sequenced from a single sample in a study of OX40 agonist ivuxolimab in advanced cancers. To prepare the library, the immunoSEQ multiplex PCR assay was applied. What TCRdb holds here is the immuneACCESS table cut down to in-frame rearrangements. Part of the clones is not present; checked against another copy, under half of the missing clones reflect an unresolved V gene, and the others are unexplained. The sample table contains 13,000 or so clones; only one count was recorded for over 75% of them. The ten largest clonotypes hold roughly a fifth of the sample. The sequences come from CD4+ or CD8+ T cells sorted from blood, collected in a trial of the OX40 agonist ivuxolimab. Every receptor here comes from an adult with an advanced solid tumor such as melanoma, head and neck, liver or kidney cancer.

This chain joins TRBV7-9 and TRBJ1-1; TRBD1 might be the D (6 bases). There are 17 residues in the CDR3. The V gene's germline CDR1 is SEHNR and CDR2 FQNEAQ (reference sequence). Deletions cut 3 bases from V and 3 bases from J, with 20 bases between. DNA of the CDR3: TGTGCCAGCAGCTTGGAGGCCCCTCGGGGGGCGTACACTGAAGCTTTCTTT. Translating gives CASSLEAPRGAYTEAFF.

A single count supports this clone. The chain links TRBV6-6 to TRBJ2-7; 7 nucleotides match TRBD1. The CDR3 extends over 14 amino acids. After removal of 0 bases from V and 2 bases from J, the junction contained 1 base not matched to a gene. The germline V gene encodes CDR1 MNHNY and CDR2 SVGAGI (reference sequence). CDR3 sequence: CASSYSDRAYEQYF. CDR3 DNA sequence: TGTGCCAGCAGTTACTCCGACAGGGCCTACGAGCAGTACTTC.

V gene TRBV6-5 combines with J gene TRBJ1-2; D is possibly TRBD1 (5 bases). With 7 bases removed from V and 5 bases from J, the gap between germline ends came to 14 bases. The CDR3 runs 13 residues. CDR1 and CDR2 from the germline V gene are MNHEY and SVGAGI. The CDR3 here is CASTPWGGYGYTF. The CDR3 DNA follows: TGTGCCAGCACCCCTTGGGGGGGGTATGGCTACACCTTC.

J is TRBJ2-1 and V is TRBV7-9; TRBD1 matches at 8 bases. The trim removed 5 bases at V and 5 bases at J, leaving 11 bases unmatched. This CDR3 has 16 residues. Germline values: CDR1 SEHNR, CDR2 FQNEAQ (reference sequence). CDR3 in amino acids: CASSTLGTGWNNEQFF. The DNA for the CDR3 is TGTGCCAGCAGCACACTCGGGACAGGTTGGAACAATGAGCAGTTCTTC.

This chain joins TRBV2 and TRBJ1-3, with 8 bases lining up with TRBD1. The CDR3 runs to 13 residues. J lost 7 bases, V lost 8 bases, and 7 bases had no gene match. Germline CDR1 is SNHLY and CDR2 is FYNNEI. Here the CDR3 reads CASEDRAENTIYF. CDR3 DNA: TGTGCCAGCGAGGACAGGGCAGAGAACACCATATATTTT.

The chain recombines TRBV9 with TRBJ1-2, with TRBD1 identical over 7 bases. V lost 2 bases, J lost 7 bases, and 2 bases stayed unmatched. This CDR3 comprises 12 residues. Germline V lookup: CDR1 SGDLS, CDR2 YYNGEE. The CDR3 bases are TGTGCCAGCAGCGTTAACAGGGGTGGCTACACCTTC. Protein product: CASSVNRGGYTF.

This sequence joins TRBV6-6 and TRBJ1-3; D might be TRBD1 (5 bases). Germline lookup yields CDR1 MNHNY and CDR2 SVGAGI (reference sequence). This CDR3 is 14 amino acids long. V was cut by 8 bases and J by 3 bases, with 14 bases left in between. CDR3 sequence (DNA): TGTGCCAGCTACCCAACGGGGGTTGGAAACACCATATATTTT. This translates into CASYPTGVGNTIYF.

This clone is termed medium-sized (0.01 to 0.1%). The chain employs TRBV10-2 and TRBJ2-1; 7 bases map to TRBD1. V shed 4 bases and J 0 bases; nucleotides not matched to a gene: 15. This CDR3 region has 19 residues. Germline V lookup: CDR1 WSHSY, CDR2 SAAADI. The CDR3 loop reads CASSVDREGRGSSYNEQFF. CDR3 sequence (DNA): TGCGCCAGCAGTGTTGACAGGGAAGGACGTGGTAGCTCCTACAATGAGCAGTTCTTC.

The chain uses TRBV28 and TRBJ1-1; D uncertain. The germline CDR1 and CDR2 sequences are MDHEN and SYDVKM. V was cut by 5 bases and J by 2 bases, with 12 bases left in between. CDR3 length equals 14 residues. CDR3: CASSPPWSNTEAFF. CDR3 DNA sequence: TGTGCCAGCAGTCCCCCCTGGTCTAACACTGAAGCTTTCTTT.

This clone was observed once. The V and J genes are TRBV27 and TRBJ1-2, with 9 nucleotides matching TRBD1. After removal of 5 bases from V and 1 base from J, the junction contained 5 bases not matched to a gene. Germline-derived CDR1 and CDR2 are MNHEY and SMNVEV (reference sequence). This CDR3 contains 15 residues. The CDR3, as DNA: TGTGCCAGCAGTCCCGGGACAGGGAATAACTATGGCTACACCTTC. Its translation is CASSPGTGNNYGYTF.

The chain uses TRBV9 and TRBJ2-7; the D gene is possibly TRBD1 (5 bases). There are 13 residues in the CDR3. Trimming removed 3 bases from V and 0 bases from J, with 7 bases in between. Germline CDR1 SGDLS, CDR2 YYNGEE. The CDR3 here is CASSATVSYEQYF. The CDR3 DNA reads TGTGCCAGCAGCGCGACAGTCTCCTACGAGCAGTACTTC.

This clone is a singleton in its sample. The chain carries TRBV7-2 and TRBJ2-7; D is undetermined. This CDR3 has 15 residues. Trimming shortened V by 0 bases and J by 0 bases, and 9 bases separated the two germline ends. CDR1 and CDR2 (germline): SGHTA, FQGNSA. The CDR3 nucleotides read TGTGCCAGCAGCTTAGCTGGGGTCCCCTCCTACGAGCAGTACTTC. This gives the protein CASSLAGVPSYEQYF.